The T cell receptor beta chain under discussion was sequenced for a study of T cell responses to AZD1222 COVID-19 vaccine. The length of the CDR3 is 18 residues. V was trimmed by 8 bases and J by 1 base, leaving 23 bases between them. Per germline, CDR1 SNHLY and CDR2 FYNNEI. Measured with immunoSEQ multiplex PCR; TCRdb has only the in-frame clones, and not every one. This repertoire shows 50,000 to 70,000 clones, more than 80% found once; its top ten account for about 20%. The TCR was taken from an adult in good health. This specimen consisted of peripheral blood, obtained on day 0 of MenACWY control vaccination. The V gene is TRBV2, the J gene TRBJ2-2; no clear D. The DNA of the CDR3 is TGTGCCAGCTGGGCGGATAGGTATCTAGAGGAGAACACCGGGGAGCTGTTTTTT. Protein product: CASWADRYLEENTGELFF.